Following are 20 T cell receptor beta chains from one sample sequenced in a study of beta chain features in type 1 diabetes. Study results and limitations: When Type 1 diabetes patients were examined, their TCRB CDR3s proved moderately but significantly shorter in all four CD4+ subsets.

Their antigens remain unidentified. As every portion of the isolated RNA was reverse transcribed, the sequencing read expressed TCRB transcripts. Clones were sequenced by immunoSEQ multiplex PCR, and TCRdb holds only the in-frame ones, with some missing. Of roughly 260,000 clones in the sample, roughly 20% were seen once. The sample consisted of naive CD4+ T cells from blood. These receptors came from a woman aged 40 to 55 with type 1 diabetes.

CDR3 loop: CASSVGWGGVYNEQFF. The CDR3 DNA is TGTGCCAGCAGCGTAGGATGGGGGGGGGTCTACAATGAGCAGTTCTTC. The V gene is TRBV9, the J gene TRBJ2-1; 7 bases match TRBD2. V lost 0 bases, J lost 3 bases, and 6 bases stayed unmatched. CDR3 length equals 16 residues. CDR1 and CDR2 (germline): SGDLS, YYNGEE.

This clone was seen a handful of times. This chain uses TRBV6-6 with TRBJ2-7; maybe TRBD2 (6 bases). Trimming took off 6 bases at V and 7 bases at J, with 19 bases between the two ends. Germline V gene sequence: CDR1 MNHNY, CDR2 SVGAGI (reference sequence). This CDR3 comprises 14 residues. The CDR3 sequence is CASRGGPGEEEQYF. Here the CDR3 DNA reads TGTGCCAGCAGGGGGGGACCTGGAGAGGAAGAGCAGTACTTC.

The chain links TRBV10-3 to TRBJ1-1, with a tentative D call TRBD1 (5 bases). The CDR3 loop spans 14 amino acids. Trimming removed 1 base from V and 3 bases from J, with 9 bases in between. Germline assignment: CDR1 ENHRY and CDR2 SYGVKD. The CDR3 sequence: CAISEYPGDTEAFF. In nucleotides, the CDR3 is TGTGCCATCAGTGAGTATCCGGGGGACACTGAAGCTTTCTTT.

The chain uses TRBV2 and TRBJ1-5, with 7 bases aligning to TRBD1. The CDR3 extends over 16 amino acids. The trim removed 2 bases at V and 3 bases at J, leaving 7 bases unmatched. Germline V CDR1 and CDR2: SNHLY, FYNNEI. CDR3 nucleotides: TGTGCCAGCAGTGAACAGGAGGGGGCCAACAATCAGCCCCAGCATTTT. It codes for CASSEQEGANNQPQHF. Full variable domain (rest looked up from reference TRBV2 and TRBJ1-5): EPEVTQTPSHQVTQMGQEVILRCVPISNHLYFYWYRQILGQKVEFLVSFYNNEISEKSEIFDDQFSVERPDGSNFTLKIRSTKLEDSAMYFCASSEQEGANNQPQHFGDGTRLSIL.

The chain has TRBV5-4 and TRBJ1-6, with 7 bases fitting TRBD1. V dropped 6 bases and J dropped 6; count of bases not matched to a gene: 6. Per the germline V gene, CDR1 is SGHNT and CDR2 is YYREEE (reference sequence). This CDR3 comprises 14 residues. This CDR3 is CASNLGGLNSPLHF. As DNA, the CDR3 is TGTGCCAGCAATCTAGGGGGCCTTAATTCACCCCTCCACTTT.

The chain employs TRBV6-5 and TRBJ2-7; the D is unclear. Germline V gene data show CDR1 as MNHEY and CDR2 as SVGAGI. This CDR3 contains 11 residues. V dropped 2 bases and J dropped 3 bases, with 2 bases sitting between them. For the CDR3, the DNA is TGTGCCAGCAGTTACCTCTACGAGCAGTACTTC. This translates into CASSYLYEQYF.

The genes are TRBV7-2 and TRBJ2-2; a weak D match, TRBD2 (6 bases). Trimming pared 0 bases from V and 3 bases from J, leaving 11 bases between. The CDR3 runs to 16 residues. In germline, CDR1 is SGHTA, CDR2 FQGNSA. The CDR3 sequence is CASSLAGGLDTGELFF. In DNA form, the CDR3 reads TGTGCCAGCAGCTTAGCGGGGGGTTTGGACACCGGGGAGCTGTTTTTT.

The chain has TRBV4-3 and TRBJ1-2; D is ambiguous. The CDR3 runs 13 residues. The germline gives CDR1 LGHNA, CDR2 YSLEER. V gave up 0 bases and J gave up 2 bases, with 4 bases separating them. DNA for the CDR3: TGCGCCAGCAGCCAAGATTCAAACTATGGCTACACCTTC. Its protein product is CASSQDSNYGYTF.

A few counts support this clone. The V call is TRBV15, the J call TRBJ2-5; 9 positions match TRBD2. This CDR3 is 16 amino acids long. Trimming cost V 7 bases and J 2 bases; bases outside gene matches: 11. The germline CDR1 and CDR2 sequences are LNHNV and YYDKDF (reference sequence). DNA for the CDR3: TGTGCCACCACATCTCGCCTAGCGGGGTTTCAAGAGACCCAGTACTTC. Translating it yields CATTSRLAGFQETQYF.

The rearrangement uses TRBV30 and TRBJ2-3; 7 nucleotides align to TRBD1. V was pared by 3 bases and J by 1 base, with 7 bases of the junction left unmatched. This CDR3 spans 15 amino acids. The germline gives CDR1 GTSNPN, CDR2 SVGIG (reference sequence). CDR3 sequence (DNA): TGTGCCTGGAGGCTAGGGGGCGAAGGCACAGATACGCAGTATTTT. It yields the protein CAWRLGGEGTDTQYF. The variable domain in full, completed from reference TRBV30 and TRBJ2-3, reads SQTIHQWPATLVQPVGSPLSLECTVEGTSNPNLYWYRQAAGRGLQLLFYSVGIGQISSEVPQNLSASRPQDRQFILSSKKLLLSDSGFYLCAWRLGGEGTDTQYFGPGTRLTVL.

The chain joins TRBV9 to TRBJ1-3; 10 bases are a match to TRBD1. Germline values: CDR1 SGDLS, CDR2 YYNGEE. The CDR3 is 15 amino acids. J was trimmed by 3 bases and V by 7 bases; bases with no gene match: 7. The CDR3 DNA follows: TGTGCCAGCTCCCGGGACAGGGGTGATGGAAACACCATATATTTT. Translated, it gives CASSRDRGDGNTIYF.

The chain links TRBV5-1 to TRBJ1-3, with D uncertain. Trimming took off 0 bases at V and 3 bases at J, with 7 bases between the two ends. The CDR3 sequence is 14 residues long. Per the germline V gene, CDR1 is SGHRS and CDR2 is YFSETQ. The CDR3 DNA reads as TGCGCCAGCAGCTTGGGAGAGGATGGAAACACCATATATTTT. Its translation: CASSLGEDGNTIYF.

The rearrangement joins TRBV18 to TRBJ2-1, with 7 bases matching TRBD2. V was pared by 2 bases and J by 6 bases, with 4 bases of the junction left unmatched. The CDR3 runs 14 residues. The germline V gene encodes CDR1 KGHSH and CDR2 LQKENI. The CDR3 bases are TGTGCCAGCTCACCAACTCGGGGGGTCAATGAGCAGTTCTTC. The encoded protein is CASSPTRGVNEQFF.

The chain has TRBV14 and TRBJ2-3; 10 bases map to TRBD2. Germline V gene data show CDR1 as SGHDN and CDR2 as FVKESK. The CDR3 spans 13 residues. With 4 bases clipped from V and 7 bases from J, the junction kept 2 bases outside the gene matches. The CDR3, as DNA: TGTGCCAGCAGCCCGGGACTAGCGAATACGCAGTATTTT. As protein: CASSPGLANTQYF.

Only a few counts were recorded for this clone. The chain joins TRBV4-3 to TRBJ2-2; no definite D call. Germline lookup yields CDR1 LGHNA and CDR2 YSLEER. The V gene lost 0 bases and the J gene lost 5 bases, with 7 bases spanning the gap. The CDR3 totals 14 residues. CDR3 in DNA: TGCGCCAGCAGCCAAGATGCGAGGACCGGGGAGCTGTTTTTT. Its protein product is CASSQDARTGELFF.

This clone was recorded a few times. V usage is TRBV7-2 and J usage is TRBJ2-5, with a weak D call TRBD2 (5 bases). Germline CDR1 reads SGHTA; CDR2 reads FQGNSA. CDR3 size: 15 residues. V gave up 4 bases and J gave up 4 bases, with 16 bases separating them. The chain's CDR3 is CASSSRPGTRETQYF. The CDR3 coding sequence is TGTGCCAGCAGCTCTCGCCCGGGAACGCGAGAGACCCAGTACTTC.

DNA of the CDR3: TGTGCCAGCGCAAGGACTAGCGGCCGGACCTACGAGCAGTACTTC. Protein sequence: CASARTSGRTYEQYF. The gene calls are TRBV6-1 and TRBJ2-7, with 10 bases matching TRBD2. The CDR3 length is 15 residues. Germline CDR1 MNHNS, CDR2 SASEGT. J was trimmed by 2 bases and V by 8 bases; bases with no gene match: 9.

V is TRBV5-4 and J is TRBJ2-6; D unclear. The V gene lost 5 bases and the J gene lost 5 bases, with 8 bases spanning the gap. Germline CDR1 reads SGHNT; CDR2 reads YYREEE (reference sequence). The CDR3 loop spans 13 amino acids. The CDR3 is CASRVAWANVLTF. CDR3 coding DNA: TGTGCCAGCAGAGTAGCCTGGGCCAACGTCCTGACTTTC.

The chain carries TRBV9 and TRBJ1-6; 8 bases align to TRBD1. CDR1 SGDLS and CDR2 YYNGEE come from the germline V gene. V was pared by 4 bases and J by 10 bases, with 10 bases of the junction left unmatched. The CDR3 is made up of 15 amino acids. The CDR3 coding sequence is TGTGCCAGCAGCCTAGACGGACAGGGAGGGTCACCCCTCCACTTT. Encoded protein: CASSLDGQGGSPLHF.

This clone was observed once. Here the CDR3 DNA reads TGTGCCAGCAGTTTGAGGGGTCTGGGACTAGCGGGAGGGATTTACGAGCAGTACTTC. It codes for CASSLRGLGLAGGIYEQYF. The genes are TRBV27 and TRBJ2-7; 16 bases line up with TRBD2. CDR1 and CDR2 from the germline V gene are MNHEY and SMNVEV (reference sequence). The CDR3 consists of 19 residues. V was pared by 3 bases and J by 4 bases, with 12 bases of the junction left unmatched.